The 8 T cell receptor beta chains listed next were all sequenced from one sample in a study of T cell responses to AZD1222 COVID-19 vaccine. Sequenced by immunoSEQ multiplex PCR; TCRdb stores in-frame clones only, minus some. The sample includes 150,000 to 160,000 clones, 87% seen only once; the top ten take approximately 9.1%. Source: peripheral blood, taken 28 days after the second AZD1222 dose. Every receptor here comes from an adult who received the AZD1222 COVID-19 vaccine.

The chain links TRBV6-1 to TRBJ1-5, with D unclear. V lost 7 bases, J lost 1 base, and 8 bases lay in between. Germline assignment: CDR1 MNHNS and CDR2 SASEGT. The CDR3 is made up of 13 amino acids. CDR3 nucleotides: TGTGCCAGCACTACGGTCAGCAATCAGCCCCAGCATTTT. It translates to CASTTVSNQPQHF.

This rearrangement joins TRBV7-2 to TRBJ1-3, with D possibly TRBD1 on 6 matching bases. V lost 1 base and J lost 2, with 15 bases in between. The CDR3 covers 17 residues. The germline V gene encodes CDR1 SGHTA and CDR2 FQGNSA. The CDR3 spells CASSLGGQRGTGNTIYF. In nucleotides, the CDR3 is TGTGCCAGCAGCTTAGGAGGACAGAGGGGAACTGGAAACACCATATATTTT. Using reference TRBV7-2 and TRBJ1-3 for the parts outside the CDR3, the full variable domain is GAGVSQSPSNKVTEKGKDVELRCDPISGHTALYWYRQSLGQGLEFLIYFQGNSAPDKSGLPSDRFSAERTGGSVSTLTIQRTQQEDSAVYLCASSLGGQRGTGNTIYFGEGSWLTVV.

V gene TRBV4-2 combines with J gene TRBJ2-2; D is perhaps TRBD1 or TRBD2 (5 bases each). V shed 0 bases and J shed 4 bases, with 9 bases lying between them. This CDR3 is built from 15 residues. CDR1 and CDR2 (germline): LGHNA, YNFKEQ. The CDR3 DNA follows: TGTGCCAGCAGCCAAGAAGGGGACGGCACCGGGGAGCTGTTTTTT. The encoded protein is CASSQEGDGTGELFF.

In nucleotides, the CDR3 is TGCGCCAGCAGCTTTAGCGGGAGTGACGCAGATACGCAGTATTTT. Translation: CASSFSGSDADTQYF. The V and J genes are TRBV5-1 and TRBJ2-3; the match to TRBD2 covers 9 bases. Germline loops: CDR1 SGHRS, CDR2 YFSETQ. Losses at the gene ends were 2 bases for V and 4 bases for J; bases not matched to a gene: 5. CDR3 length: 15 amino acids. The full variable domain, rest sourced from reference TRBV5-1 and TRBJ2-3, is KAGVTQTPRYLIKTRGQQVTLSCSPISGHRSVSWYQQTPGQGLQFLFEYFSETQRNKGNFPGRFSGRQFSNSRSEMNVSTLELGDSALYLCASSFSGSDADTQYFGPGTRLTVL.

V and J are TRBV6-5 and TRBJ1-4; D unresolved. Between the trimmed V and J ends, which lost 7 bases and 5 bases, there was a span of 14 bases. CDR3 length: 14 residues. Germline CDR1 is MNHEY and CDR2 is SVGAGI. The CDR3 nucleotides read TGTGCCAGCACCAGTAGGAGGGTAAATGAAAAACTGTTTTTT. Translating it yields CASTSRRVNEKLFF.

V and J are TRBV3-1 (or the pseudogene TRBV3-2) and TRBJ2-7; the D gene could be TRBD1 or TRBD2 (6 bases each). The length of the CDR3 is 14 residues. V was trimmed by 4 bases and J by 4 bases, leaving 14 bases between them. Germline CDR1 is LGHDT and CDR2 is YNNKEL (reference sequence). The CDR3 here is CASSLAGQGYEQYF. The CDR3, as DNA: TGTGCCAGCAGCCTGGCGGGACAAGGTTACGAGCAGTACTTC.

The V gene is TRBV2, the J gene TRBJ1-5, with D possibly being TRBD1 (5 bases). CDR1 is SNHLY, CDR2 FYNNEI, per germline. CDR3 length: 15 residues. Trimming left V 6 bases short and J 4 bases short, with 16 bases between. The CDR3 is CASRSGGLPNQPQHF. In DNA, the CDR3 is TGTGCCAGCAGATCCGGGGGACTGCCTAATCAGCCCCAGCATTTT.

V usage is TRBV27 and J usage is TRBJ1-2; TRBD1 might be the D (5 bases). Trimming pared 5 bases from V and 5 bases from J, leaving 12 bases between. The CDR3 is 13 residues long. CDR1 and CDR2 from the germline V gene are MNHEY and SMNVEV (reference sequence). The CDR3 reads CASSPLGTYGYTF. CDR3 sequence (DNA): TGTGCCAGCAGTCCCTTAGGGACTTATGGCTACACCTTC.